This T cell receptor (beta chain) was retrieved from a study of blood T cell repertoires in COVID-19. Study-wide background: Collection of acute and convalescent COVID-19 samples took place in the United States, Italy and Spain.

Assay used: immunoSEQ multiplex PCR; TCRdb lists only in-frame clones, some missing. The data show 150,000 to 200,000 clones, 82% seen once. The V gene end was trimmed by 6 bases and the J gene end by 3 bases; junction bases not matched to a gene: 5. The CDR3 loop spans 14 amino acids. Looked up from germline, CDR1 is KGHSH and CDR2 is LQKENI. The TCR was taken from a woman in her fifties or sixties with acute COVID-19. Sequencing was performed on PBMCs or T cells enriched from blood (not recorded which). The V and J genes are TRBV18 and TRBJ2-5, with 9 bases lining up with TRBD2. CDR3 residues: CASSPASGEETQYF. CDR3 in DNA: TGTGCCAGCTCGCCAGCTAGCGGGGAAGAGACCCAGTACTTC.